These T cell receptor beta chains were read from a single sample in a study of shared clonotypes between healthy human individuals. Assay used: immunoSEQ multiplex PCR; TCRdb lists only in-frame clones, some missing. The table lists about 2 million clones, just under 95% of them singletons. Material for sequencing was naive CD8+ T cells sorted from blood. The receptor source for this set is a man between 18 and 35 years old in good health. CDR3s include the opening cysteine and the closing phenylalanine or tryptophan. A D gene is named only where the DNA matches it firmly. The size entry is marked missing in some rows and otherwise reads once, few, many or a size class.

clone_size	v_call	j_call	d_call	cdr3_aa	cdr3_nt
.	TRBV7-9	TRBJ1-1	.	CASSSGVPEAFF	TGTGCCAGCAGCTCAGGGGTTCCTGAAGCTTTCTTT
.	TRBV7-8	TRBJ2-1	TRBD2	CASSLDPGTSGRASYNEQFF	TGTGCCAGCAGCTTAGACCCCGGGACTAGCGGGAGGGCCTCCTACAATGAGCAGTTCTTC
.	TRBV7-9	TRBJ2-3	.	CASSSLRTDTQYF	TGTGCCAGCAGCTCCCTACGCACAGATACGCAGTATTTT
.	TRBV28	TRBJ2-7	TRBD1	CASSPAGQGNYEQYF	TGTGCCAGCAGTCCCGCGGGACAGGGAAACTACGAGCAGTACTTC
once	TRBV7-9	TRBJ2-7	TRBD2	CASSLASGGTSSYEQYF	TGTGCCAGCAGCTTAGCGAGCGGGGGGACCTCCTCCTACGAGCAGTACTTC
.	TRBV27	TRBJ2-3	TRBD1	CASRPKDRFTDTQYF	TGTGCCAGCAGACCCAAGGACAGGTTCACAGATACGCAGTATTTT
.	TRBV2	TRBJ1-4	TRBD1	CASSQGTGGASEKLFF	TGTGCCAGCAGCCAAGGAACAGGGGGCGCTTCCGAAAAACTGTTTTTT
.	TRBV5-8	TRBJ1-1	.	CAIFGARETNTEAFF	TGTGCCATCTTCGGGGCCAGAGAGACCAACACTGAAGCTTTCTTT
.	TRBV15	TRBJ1-1	.	CATSRDRYSEAFF	TGTGCCACCAGCAGAGATCGCTATAGTGAAGCTTTCTTT
.	TRBV4-1	TRBJ2-2	.	CASSQQGRFSGELFF	TGCGCCAGCAGCCAGCAGGGTAGATTTTCCGGGGAGCTGTTTTTT
.	TRBV5-4	TRBJ1-1	TRBD1	CASSRTTGPEAFF	TGTGCCAGCAGCCGAACGACAGGGCCTGAAGCTTTCTTT
.	TRBV30	TRBJ2-3	.	CAWRREGFTDTQYF	TGTGCCTGGAGACGGGAAGGATTCACAGATACGCAGTATTTT
.	TRBV5-4	TRBJ2-5	.	CASSLGGRGQETQYF	TGTGCCAGCAGCTTGGGTGGTAGGGGACAAGAGACCCAGTACTTC
.	TRBV6-5	TRBJ2-7	TRBD1	CASSTGTGGYEQYF	TGTGCCAGCAGTACCGGGACAGGGGGATACGAGCAGTACTTC
once	TRBV10-2	TRBJ2-1	.	CASSDYGTYNEQFF	TGCGCCAGCAGTGATTACGGGACTTACAATGAGCAGTTCTTC
.	TRBV2	TRBJ2-5	.	CASSDFPEGTQYF	TGTGCCAGCAGTGATTTCCCGGAGGGGACCCAGTACTTC
.	TRBV19	TRBJ1-1	.	CASTGTRAEAFF	TGTGCCAGTACAGGGACTCGCGCTGAAGCTTTCTTT
.	TRBV6-4	TRBJ1-2	TRBD1	CASSDSSGTGTHYGYTF	TGTGCCAGCAGTGACTCATCCGGGACAGGGACTCATTATGGCTACACCTTC
.	TRBV9	TRBJ2-1	TRBD1	CASSGGTVYNEQFF	TGTGCCAGCAGTGGTGGGACAGTCTACAATGAGCAGTTCTTC
.	TRBV11-2	TRBJ2-3	.	CASSATGVDTQYF	TGTGCCAGCAGCGCCACCGGCGTAGATACGCAGTATTTT
.	TRBV4-1	TRBJ2-4	TRBD1	CASSHPLGTGIGNIQYF	TGCGCCAGCAGCCACCCCCTCGGGACAGGTATTGGAAACATTCAGTACTTC
.	TRBV5-6	TRBJ2-7	.	CASSLAGHMSSYEQYF	TGTGCCAGCAGCTTGGCCGGACACATGAGCTCCTACGAGCAGTACTTC
.	TRBV11-3	TRBJ2-3	TRBD2	CASSLVSGGADTQYF	TGTGCCAGCAGCTTAGTTAGCGGGGGGGCGGATACGCAGTATTTT
.	TRBV30	TRBJ1-1	.	CAWGELNTEAFF	TGTGCCTGGGGAGAGTTGAACACTGAAGCTTTCTTT
.	TRBV4-1	TRBJ2-3	.	CASSQETFYTRSTDTQYF	TGCGCCAGCAGCCAAGAAACGTTTTACACCAGAAGCACAGATACGCAGTATTTT
once	TRBV6-9	TRBJ2-5	.	CASSYRGVQETQYF	TGTGCCAGCAGTTATCGCGGGGTCCAAGAGACCCAGTACTTC
.	TRBV2	TRBJ2-3	TRBD2	CAGGTGGPADTQYF	TGTGCCGGAGGGACGGGAGGGCCGGCAGATACGCAGTATTTT
.	TRBV5-4	TRBJ1-1	.	CASSFLGGQESEAFF	TGTGCCAGCAGCTTCCTTGGGGGCCAGGAGTCTGAAGCTTTCTTT
.	TRBV7-8	TRBJ2-1	TRBD2	CASSLADLAGGFTYNEQFF	TGTGCCAGCAGCTTAGCGGACCTAGCGGGAGGCTTTACCTACAATGAGCAGTTCTTC
.	TRBV4-3	TRBJ1-1	.	CASSQELGLNTEAFF	TGCGCCAGCAGCCAAGAACTGGGGCTGAACACTGAAGCTTTCTTT
.	TRBV28	TRBJ1-5	.	CASSYFQGMGNQPQHF	TGTGCCAGCAGTTATTTCCAGGGTATGGGCAATCAGCCCCAGCATTTT
.	TRBV9	TRBJ2-1	TRBD1	CASSVGQGAMNEQFF	TGTGCCAGCAGCGTAGGCCAGGGGGCTATGAATGAGCAGTTCTTC
.	TRBV5-6	TRBJ2-7	.	CASSDGTGYEQYF	TGTGCCAGCAGCGATGGGACGGGCTACGAGCAGTACTTC
.	TRBV9	TRBJ2-1	TRBD1	CASSVGDSTGNEQFF	TGTGCCAGCAGCGTAGGGGACAGTACCGGTAATGAGCAGTTCTTC
once	TRBV5-1	TRBJ2-7	.	CASSLAGTSFYEQYF	TGCGCCAGCAGCTTGGCTGGGACCAGTTTTTACGAGCAGTACTTC
.	TRBV2	TRBJ2-1	TRBD1	CASRTGAINNEQFF	TGTGCCAGCCGGACAGGGGCGATAAACAATGAGCAGTTCTTC
.	TRBV5-1	TRBJ2-5	.	CASSLEVRQETQYF	TGCGCCAGCAGCTTGGAGGTTCGACAAGAGACCCAGTACTTC
.	TRBV9	TRBJ2-6	.	CASSAGVGANVLTF	TGTGCCAGCAGCGCAGGGGTCGGGGCCAACGTCCTGACTTTC
.	TRBV5-1	TRBJ2-3	TRBD2	CASSGTGGRFGDTQYF	TGCGCCAGCAGTGGAACGGGGGGAAGGTTTGGAGATACGCAGTATTTT
.	TRBV28	TRBJ1-2	.	CASSFRANYGYTF	TGTGCCAGCAGTTTTAGGGCTAACTATGGCTACACCTTC
.	TRBV6-1	TRBJ1-4	.	CASNSDPVIEKLFF	TGTGCCAGCAACTCGGACCCTGTAATTGAAAAACTGTTTTTT
.	TRBV25-1	TRBJ1-3	TRBD1	CASSELGTGFSGNTIYF	TGTGCCAGCAGTGAACTAGGGACAGGGTTCTCTGGAAACACCATATATTTT
.	TRBV4-1	TRBJ1-4	TRBD1	CASSQPPGQSNEKLFF	TGCGCCAGCAGCCAACCTCCGGGACAGTCTAATGAAAAACTGTTTTTT
.	TRBV13	TRBJ1-2	.	CASSLGPEGYTF	TGTGCCAGCAGCTTAGGTCCGGAAGGCTACACCTTC
.	TRBV4-1	TRBJ2-7	TRBD2	CASSHIAGGVYEQYF	TGCGCCAGCAGCCATATAGCGGGAGGCGTCTACGAGCAGTACTTC
.	TRBV27	TRBJ2-1	.	CASSPSGDNEQFF	TGTGCCAGCAGTCCCTCGGGGGACAATGAGCAGTTCTTC
.	TRBV19	TRBJ1-1	.	CASSPLWMNTEAFF	TGTGCCAGTAGTCCGCTTTGGATGAACACTGAAGCTTTCTTT
.	TRBV27	TRBJ1-2	TRBD1	CASSLGRGPIYGYTF	TGTGCCAGCAGTTTAGGCAGGGGGCCAATCTATGGCTACACCTTC
.	TRBV7-7	TRBJ2-3	.	CASSLYPDGTDTQYF	TGTGCTAGCAGCTTATACCCGGACGGGACAGATACGCAGTATTTT
.	TRBV5-1	TRBJ1-2	TRBD1	CARASEQGSTHINYGYTF	TGCGCCAGAGCCTCCGAACAGGGGTCTACACATATTAACTATGGCTACACCTTC
.	TRBV6-1	TRBJ2-3	.	CASSRPRTGTDTQYF	TGTGCCAGCAGTCGCCCCAGGACTGGCACAGATACGCAGTATTTT
.	TRBV11-2	TRBJ2-3	TRBD2	CASSFLAGGTTDTQYF	TGTGCCAGCAGCTTTCTAGCGGGGGGCACCACAGATACGCAGTATTTT
.	TRBV7-6	TRBJ2-3	.	CASSLAGGTDTQYF	TGTGCCAGCAGCTTAGCTGGGGGGACAGATACGCAGTATTTT
.	TRBV6-6	TRBJ2-7	.	CASRPGYYEQYF	TGTGCCAGCAGGCCAGGATACTACGAGCAGTACTTC
.	TRBV30	TRBJ2-3	.	CAWSHDRTDTQYF	TGTGCCTGGAGTCACGACCGCACAGATACGCAGTATTTT
.	TRBV7-9	TRBJ1-2	TRBD1	CASRTPGTGANYGYTF	TGTGCCAGCAGAACTCCCGGGACAGGAGCTAACTATGGCTACACCTTC
.	TRBV27	TRBJ2-5	TRBD2	CASSFVLAGSETQYF	TGTGCCAGCAGTTTTGTCCTAGCGGGATCGGAGACCCAGTACTTC
once	TRBV2	TRBJ1-1	TRBD1	CASSVRTGVSMGNTEAFF	TGTGCCAGCAGTGTTCGGACAGGGGTGTCGATGGGGAACACTGAAGCTTTCTTT
few	TRBV5-1	TRBJ2-7	.	CASSLGGYEQYF	TGCGCCAGCAGCTTGGGGGGTTACGAGCAGTACTTC